This TCR beta chain was documented in a study of CD8+CD57+ T cells in acquired aplastic anemia. At the level of the study: Each DNA sample taken from sorted CD4+ and CD8+ cells came to about 3.2 ug on average. The study's findings and limits: Patients did not significantly differ from controls in CD8+ Simpson's diversity. Patients shared under 30 CD8+ CDR3 sequences with controls.

Investigators profiled TCR beta VDJ and CDR3 from genomic DNA template. TCRdb ran MiXCR on the reads and lists one entry per CDR3 protein. This table has about 160,000 distinct CDR3 sequences, 60% to 80% appearing once. Flow cytometry had shown expanded CD8+CD57+ cells in the patients chosen for sequencing. Of note for this clonotype: No antigen is known for it.

V was cut by 1 base and J by 1 base, with 10 bases left in between. The CDR3 is 15 amino acids. The germline gives CDR1 SGHNT, CDR2 YENEEA. This TCR came from a human donor with aplastic anemia. The chain has TRBV11-3 and TRBJ1-1; D gene unclear. What was sequenced was sorted CD4+, CD8+, or CD8+CD57+ T cells (not recorded which) from PBMCs. The CDR3 DNA reads TGTGCCAGCAGCTTAGGGCGTTGGGAGAACACTGAAGCTTTCTTT. Translating gives CASSLGRWENTEAFF.